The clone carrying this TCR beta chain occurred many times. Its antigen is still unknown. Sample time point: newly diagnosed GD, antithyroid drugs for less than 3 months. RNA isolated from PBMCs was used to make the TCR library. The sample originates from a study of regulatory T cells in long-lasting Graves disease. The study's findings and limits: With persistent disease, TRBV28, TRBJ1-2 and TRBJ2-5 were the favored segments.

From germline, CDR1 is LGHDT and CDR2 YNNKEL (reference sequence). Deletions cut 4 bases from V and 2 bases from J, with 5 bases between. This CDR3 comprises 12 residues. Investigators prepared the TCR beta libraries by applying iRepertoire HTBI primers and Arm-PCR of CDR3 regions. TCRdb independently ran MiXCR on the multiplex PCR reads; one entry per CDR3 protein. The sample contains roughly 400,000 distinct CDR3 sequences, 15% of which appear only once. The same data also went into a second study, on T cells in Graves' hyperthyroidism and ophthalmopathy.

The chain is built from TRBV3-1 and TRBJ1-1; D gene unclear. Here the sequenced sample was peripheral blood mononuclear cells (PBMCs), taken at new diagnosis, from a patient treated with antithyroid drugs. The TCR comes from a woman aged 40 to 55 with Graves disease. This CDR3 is CASSPSNTEAFF. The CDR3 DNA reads TGTGCCAGCAGCCCCAGTAACACTGAAGCTTTCTTT.